This is a list of T cell receptor beta chains from one sample in a study of control samples from healthy donors and cancer patients. Method: immunoSEQ multiplex PCR; TCRdb's copy keeps in-frame clones and lacks some. Of some 120,000 clones in the sample, approximately 90% were seen once. Sequences were obtained from blood. The receptors originated from a woman in her 70s in good health. Each CDR3 is given with its conserved first and last residue. Fields, in order: D gene, clone size, V gene, CDR3 length, J gene, CDR3 DNA, CDR3 protein. D genes are given only for firm matches. Size tells how often a clone was seen (once, few, many) or the class of an expanded clone, and some rows leave it out.

>.|.|TRBV7-3|14|TRBJ1-1
TGTGCCAGCAGCCTATACTCAGGGAACACTGAAGCTTTCTTT
CASSLYSGNTEAFF
>.|.|TRBV3-1/TRBV3-2|14|TRBJ1-2
TGTGCCAGCAGCCCTCGGACGGCTAACTATGGCTACACCTTC
CASSPRTANYGYTF
>TRBD2|.|TRBV5-1|16|TRBJ2-3
TGCGCCAGCAGCCCCTTAGCGGGGACGAACACAGATACGCAGTATTTT
CASSPLAGTNTDTQYF
>TRBD1|.|TRBV10-1|13|TRBJ1-1
TGCGCCAGCAGTGGAAACTACAGGGGTGAAGCTTTCTTT
CASSGNYRGEAFF
>TRBD1|.|TRBV18|14|TRBJ1-5
TGTGCCAGCTCCCGAGGGCAGGGGGGTCAGCCCCAGCATTTT
CASSRGQGGQPQHF
>TRBD2|.|TRBV5-1|16|TRBJ2-3
TGCGCCAGCAGCTCCGGGACTAGAGGTTTCGCAGATACGCAGTATTTT
CASSSGTRGFADTQYF
>.|.|TRBV6-1|12|TRBJ2-7
TGTGCCAGCAGAGAAGGGTCCTACGAGCAGTACTTC
CASREGSYEQYF
>.|few|TRBV11-1|13|TRBJ2-5
TGTGCCAGCAGCTTCGGCACCCAAGAGACCCAGTACTTC
CASSFGTQETQYF
>.|.|TRBV6-5|14|TRBJ2-1
TGTGCCAGCAGTTACGACCCAGATTACAATGAGCAGTTCTTC
CASSYDPDYNEQFF
>.|.|TRBV9|13|TRBJ2-7
TGTGCCAGCAGCGTAGGGGTTTTCTCCGAGCAGTACTTC
CASSVGVFSEQYF
>TRBD2|once|TRBV12-3/TRBV12-4|13|TRBJ2-3
TGTGCCAGCAACTGGGGAGGGCCAGATACGCAGTATTTT
CASNWGGPDTQYF
>.|.|TRBV6-1|14|TRBJ1-1
TGTGCCAGCAGTGAAGATTGGGGGAGCACTGAAGCTTTCTTT
CASSEDWGSTEAFF
>.|.|TRBV7-2|14|TRBJ2-5
TGTGCCAGCAGCTTAGAGTCGCGGGGCGAGACCCAGTACTTC
CASSLESRGETQYF
>.|.|TRBV6-5|15|TRBJ1-1
TGTGCCAGCAGTTACTCGGCCAGGGTGAACACTGAAGCTTTCTTT
CASSYSARVNTEAFF
>TRBD2|.|TRBV9|17|TRBJ2-1
TGTGCCAGCAGCCCACTCCTGACTAGCGGGGGCCACAATGAGCAGTTCTTC
CASSPLLTSGGHNEQFF
>.|.|TRBV19|13|TRBJ1-2
TGTGCCAGTAGTATAGGCACTAACTATGGCTACACCTTC
CASSIGTNYGYTF
>TRBD2|.|TRBV7-3|14|TRBJ2-1
TGTGCCAGCCGAAGCGGGGGGGCATCCAATGAGCAGTTCTTC
CASRSGGASNEQFF
>.|once|TRBV7-9|15|TRBJ2-7
TGTGCCAGCAATGACCCGGGACACAAAACCTACGAGCAGTACTTC
CASNDPGHKTYEQYF
>.|.|TRBV6-5|15|TRBJ1-6
TGTGCCAGCAGTTACGGGGCAGCGATTGATTCACCCCTCCACTTT
CASSYGAAIDSPLHF
>TRBD1|.|TRBV7-2|17|TRBJ1-3
TGTGCCAGCAGCCCACGGACAGGGACCTCGAGTGGAAACACCATATATTTT
CASSPRTGTSSGNTIYF
>.|.|TRBV5-5|15|TRBJ1-5
TGTGCCAGCAGCTTCGCCGGGTCACGAGAGCAGCCCCAGCATTTT
CASSFAGSREQPQHF
>TRBD2|.|TRBV19|16|TRBJ2-1
TGTGCCAGTAGTATCGGCTCGGGACTAGCCTACAATGAGCAGTTCTTC
CASSIGSGLAYNEQFF
>TRBD1|.|TRBV10-3|15|TRBJ1-1
TGTGCCATCAGTTCCGCCGGGACAGCTAACACTGAAGCTTTCTTT
CAISSAGTANTEAFF
>TRBD2|.|TRBV5-1|16|TRBJ2-7
TGCGCCAGCAGCTTGGTCGCTAGCGGGGGGCTCGACGAGCAGTACTTC
CASSLVASGGLDEQYF
>TRBD1|.|TRBV4-2|15|TRBJ1-2
TGTGCCAGCAGCCAGGCGACAGGGGTGGCTACTGGCTACACCTTC
CASSQATGVATGYTF
>.|.|TRBV25-1|12|TRBJ2-1
TGTGCCAGCAGTTGGTCCTACAATGAGCAGTTCTTC
CASSWSYNEQFF
>.|.|TRBV19|13|TRBJ1-2
TGTGCCAGTAGTCTATACGGGGGCTATGGCTACACCTTC
CASSLYGGYGYTF
>.|.|TRBV7-3|13|TRBJ2-7
TGTGCCAGCCCCCGCAGGGAGACCTACGAGCAGTACTTC
CASPRRETYEQYF
>.|.|TRBV27|13|TRBJ2-6
TGTGCCAGCAAAGGTTCTGGGGCCAACGTCCTGACTTTC
CASKGSGANVLTF
>.|.|TRBV5-1|13|TRBJ2-5
TGCGCCAGCAGCTCAGAGGTATTAGAGACCCAGTACTTC
CASSSEVLETQYF
>.|.|TRBV2|14|TRBJ1-6
TGTGCCAGCAGTGAAGGGACCCTTAATTCACCCCTCCACTTT
CASSEGTLNSPLHF
>TRBD1|.|TRBV4-1|17|TRBJ1-2
TGCGCCAGCAGCCATGAGGGCCGGGACAGCCCAAGGAAGGGCTACACCTTC
CASSHEGRDSPRKGYTF
>TRBD1|few|TRBV20-1|14|TRBJ2-2
TGCAGTGCTAGTAAGGGGGCGACGGACGGGGAGCTGTTTTTT
CSASKGATDGELFF
>.|.|TRBV12-3/TRBV12-4|13|TRBJ1-6
TGTGCCAGCAGCAAGGACATTAATTCACCCCTCCACTTT
CASSKDINSPLHF
>.|.|TRBV25-1|14|TRBJ2-2
TGTGCCAGCAGTGGGCTAGCGTTATCCGGGGAGCTGTTTTTT
CASSGLALSGELFF
>.|.|TRBV24-1|14|TRBJ2-7
TGTGCCACCCCTACGGGGGATCCCGGGGACGAGCAGTACTTC
CATPTGDPGDEQYF
>.|.|TRBV12-3/TRBV12-4|12|TRBJ2-7
TGTGCCAGCAGTTTTTATGGCGACGAGCAGTACTTC
CASSFYGDEQYF
>.|.|TRBV19|16|TRBJ1-5
TGTGCCAGTAGTATAGGGGCTGGGGTGCGGAATCAGCCCCAGCATTTT
CASSIGAGVRNQPQHF
>TRBD1|.|TRBV9|16|TRBJ1-4
TGTGCCAGCAGCCCCCCCACCGGGACAGGCAATGAAAAACTGTTTTTT
CASSPPTGTGNEKLFF
>TRBD1|.|TRBV18|15|TRBJ1-2
TGTGCCAGCTCCCAAGGACAGGGTACTAACTATGGCTACACCTTC
CASSQGQGTNYGYTF
>TRBD2|.|TRBV7-6|16|TRBJ2-7
TGTGCCAGCAGCGCCGTTCTCGGACTAGATTACTACGAGCAGTACTTC
CASSAVLGLDYYEQYF
>.|.|TRBV6-5|13|TRBJ1-5
TGTGCCAGCAGTTCGGGGCAGACCGGGCCCCAGCATTTT
CASSSGQTGPQHF
>TRBD1|.|TRBV6-5|13|TRBJ1-6
TGTGCCAGCACAGGGGACAGGAATTCACCCCTCCACTTT
CASTGDRNSPLHF
>.|.|TRBV18|12|TRBJ1-5
TGTGCCAGCTCACCGAGGAATCAGCCCCAGCATTTT
CASSPRNQPQHF
>.|.|TRBV6-5|14|TRBJ1-6
TGTGCCAGCAGCTCCGACAAATTTAATTCACCCCTCCACTTT
CASSSDKFNSPLHF
>.|.|TRBV24-1|15|TRBJ1-2
TGTGCCACCAGTTCGGGAAGTGATGGTCCCTATGGCTACACCTTC
CATSSGSDGPYGYTF
>.|.|TRBV3-1/TRBV3-2|13|TRBJ1-1
TGTGCCAGCAGCCGAGCCACTGGGGCTGAAGCTTTCTTT
CASSRATGAEAFF
>.|.|TRBV5-6|14|TRBJ1-4
TGTGCCAGCAGCTTCAGGGAACTCGGTGAAAAACTGTTTTTT
CASSFRELGEKLFF
>.|.|TRBV6-2/TRBV6-3|15|TRBJ2-2
TGTGCCAGCAGTCCATCCGAGGACCTCCCCGGGGAGCTGTTTTTT
CASSPSEDLPGELFF
>TRBD1|once|TRBV2|15|TRBJ1-3
TGTGCCAGCAGCCCGGGACAGTACTCTGGAAACACCATATATTTT
CASSPGQYSGNTIYF
>TRBD1|.|TRBV5-5|15|TRBJ1-6
TGTGCCAGCAGCTTGGGACAGGGGATTAATTCACCCCTCCACTTT
CASSLGQGINSPLHF
>TRBD1|few|TRBV27|14|TRBJ2-7
TGTGCCAGCGGAGGGAGACAGGGGTCTTACGAGCAGTACTTC
CASGGRQGSYEQYF
>TRBD1|.|TRBV19|13|TRBJ1-5
TGTGCCACAGAGGACAGGAGGAATCAGCCCCAGCATTTT
CATEDRRNQPQHF
>.|few|TRBV15|13|TRBJ2-7
TGTGCCACCAGCAGGGGGGACTCCTACGAGCAGTACTTC
CATSRGDSYEQYF
>TRBD1|.|TRBV9|15|TRBJ1-2
TGTGCCAGCAGCACAGGGACAGGGGGTAACTATGGCTACACCTTC
CASSTGTGGNYGYTF
>.|.|TRBV9|17|TRBJ2-6
TGTGCCAGCAGCCCTAGGACCCCCGGTACCGGGGCCAACGTCCTGACTTTC
CASSPRTPGTGANVLTF
>TRBD1|.|TRBV24-1|17|TRBJ1-2
TGTGCCACCAGTGATCCGGGGACAGGGCCAGCTAACTATGGCTACACCTTC
CATSDPGTGPANYGYTF